This is a list of T cell receptor beta chains from one sample in a study of cytomegalovirus exposure and HLA in healthy donors. TCRdb keeps only in-frame clones here, not all; method: immunoSEQ multiplex PCR. The sample consists of tens of thousands of clones, about 91% of them appearing once. Sequencing was done on a sample of PBMCs. The receptors originated from a woman between 25 and 40 years old in good health and CMV-seronegative. Each CDR3 is given with its conserved first and last residue. The D gene is left open where the match is weak. Size is omitted from some rows. Given values are once, few, many or a class for expanded clones.

v_call: TRBV7-2
d_call: -
cdr3_length: 11
clone_size: few
j_call: TRBJ1-1
cdr3_aa: CASSLGSEAFF
cdr3_nt: TGTGCCAGCAGCTTGGGGAGTGAAGCTTTCTTT

v_call: TRBV30
d_call: -
cdr3_length: 14
clone_size: -
j_call: TRBJ2-1
cdr3_aa: CAWRAWRMDNEQFF
cdr3_nt: TGTGCCTGGAGGGCCTGGCGGATGGACAATGAGCAGTTCTTC

v_call: TRBV9
d_call: -
cdr3_length: 17
clone_size: -
j_call: TRBJ2-5
cdr3_aa: CASSGGNMAGYQETQYF
cdr3_nt: TGTGCCAGCAGCGGGGGTAATATGGCGGGGTACCAAGAGACCCAGTACTTC

v_call: TRBV28
d_call: -
cdr3_length: 17
clone_size: -
j_call: TRBJ2-2
cdr3_aa: CASSFLQGRQNTGELFF
cdr3_nt: TGTGCCAGCAGTTTTCTCCAGGGGCGTCAGAACACCGGGGAGCTGTTTTTT

v_call: TRBV7-9
d_call: -
cdr3_length: 15
clone_size: -
j_call: TRBJ2-7
cdr3_aa: CASSLAGDPLGEQYF
cdr3_nt: TGTGCCAGCAGCTTAGCCGGGGATCCCTTAGGTGAGCAGTACTTC

v_call: TRBV30
d_call: -
cdr3_length: 15
clone_size: -
j_call: TRBJ2-3
cdr3_aa: CAWGSVQDFTDTQYF
cdr3_nt: TGTGCCTGGGGTTCGGTACAGGATTTCACAGATACGCAGTATTTT

v_call: TRBV20-1
d_call: -
cdr3_length: 11
clone_size: -
j_call: TRBJ1-3
cdr3_aa: CSAQGGNTIYF
cdr3_nt: TGCAGTGCCCAGGGCGGAAACACCATATATTTT

v_call: TRBV15
d_call: -
cdr3_length: 12
clone_size: -
j_call: TRBJ1-5
cdr3_aa: CATSRGVEPQHF
cdr3_nt: TGTGCCACCAGCAGAGGCGTAGAGCCCCAGCATTTT

v_call: TRBV19
d_call: -
cdr3_length: 14
clone_size: -
j_call: TRBJ2-7
cdr3_aa: CASSIPGYSDEQYF
cdr3_nt: TGTGCCAGTAGTATACCAGGGTATTCGGACGAGCAGTACTTC

v_call: TRBV6-1
d_call: -
cdr3_length: 14
clone_size: -
j_call: TRBJ1-1
cdr3_aa: CASTMTGGADGAFF
cdr3_nt: TGTGCCAGCACCATGACCGGGGGTGCGGATGGGGCTTTCTTT

v_call: TRBV30
d_call: -
cdr3_length: 13
clone_size: -
j_call: TRBJ2-2
cdr3_aa: CALPGEAYGELFF
cdr3_nt: TGTGCCCTTCCGGGGGAGGCTTACGGGGAGCTGTTTTTT

v_call: TRBV7-3
d_call: TRBD2
cdr3_length: 15
clone_size: -
j_call: TRBJ2-3
cdr3_aa: CASSMGGLATDTQYF
cdr3_nt: TGTGCCAGCAGCATGGGGGGACTAGCCACAGATACGCAGTATTTT

v_call: TRBV18
d_call: TRBD2
cdr3_length: 17
clone_size: once
j_call: TRBJ2-1
cdr3_aa: CASSPTSGRGSYNEQFF
cdr3_nt: TGTGCCAGCTCACCAACAAGCGGGAGGGGCTCCTACAATGAGCAGTTCTTC

v_call: TRBV2
d_call: TRBD1
cdr3_length: 15
clone_size: -
j_call: TRBJ1-5
cdr3_aa: CASRTGTGGQQPQHF
cdr3_nt: TGTGCCAGCAGAACCGGGACAGGGGGCCAACAGCCCCAGCATTTT

v_call: TRBV28
d_call: TRBD2
cdr3_length: 13
clone_size: -
j_call: TRBJ2-1
cdr3_aa: CASVLAGHNEQFF
cdr3_nt: TGTGCCAGCGTACTAGCGGGGCACAATGAGCAGTTCTTC

v_call: TRBV10-1
d_call: TRBD1
cdr3_length: 14
clone_size: -
j_call: TRBJ2-7
cdr3_aa: CASSRDRETYEQYF
cdr3_nt: TGCGCCAGCAGCAGAGACAGGGAGACCTACGAGCAGTACTTC

v_call: TRBV18
d_call: -
cdr3_length: 15
clone_size: -
j_call: TRBJ1-3
cdr3_aa: CASQETGSSGNTIYF
cdr3_nt: TGTGCCAGCCAAGAGACAGGCAGCTCTGGAAACACCATATATTTT

v_call: TRBV6-4
d_call: -
cdr3_length: 15
clone_size: -
j_call: TRBJ1-5
cdr3_aa: CASRALLYSNQPQHF
cdr3_nt: TGTGCCAGCAGGGCCTTGCTTTATAGCAATCAGCCCCAGCATTTT

v_call: TRBV6-5
d_call: -
cdr3_length: 15
clone_size: -
j_call: TRBJ2-3
cdr3_aa: CASSSRNRAVDTQYF
cdr3_nt: TGTGCCAGCAGTAGTAGAAACCGAGCCGTCGATACGCAGTATTTT

v_call: TRBV7-2
d_call: -
cdr3_length: 14
clone_size: -
j_call: TRBJ2-7
cdr3_aa: CASSPRQLNYEQYF
cdr3_nt: TGTGCCAGCAGCCCTCGACAGTTAAACTACGAGCAGTACTTC

v_call: TRBV9
d_call: -
cdr3_length: 12
clone_size: -
j_call: TRBJ2-1
cdr3_aa: CASSQTSYEQFF
cdr3_nt: TGTGCCAGCAGCCAAACTAGTTACGAGCAGTTCTTC

v_call: TRBV4-2
d_call: -
cdr3_length: 19
clone_size: -
j_call: TRBJ2-2
cdr3_aa: CASLAAIDPTSANTGELFF
cdr3_nt: TGTGCCAGCCTGGCCGCGATAGACCCGACAAGTGCGAACACCGGGGAGCTGTTTTTT

v_call: TRBV7-8
d_call: -
cdr3_length: 12
clone_size: -
j_call: TRBJ2-1
cdr3_aa: CASRRGNNEQFF
cdr3_nt: TGTGCCAGCCGCCGGGGGAACAATGAGCAGTTCTTC

v_call: TRBV10-2
d_call: -
cdr3_length: 13
clone_size: few
j_call: TRBJ2-7
cdr3_aa: CASSDLPAYEQYF
cdr3_nt: TGCGCCAGCAGTGACCTACCTGCCTACGAGCAGTACTTC

v_call: TRBV6-1
d_call: TRBD1
cdr3_length: 13
clone_size: -
j_call: TRBJ1-1
cdr3_aa: CASTLDRGTEAFF
cdr3_nt: TGTGCCAGCACCCTGGACAGGGGGACTGAAGCTTTCTTT

v_call: TRBV7-8
d_call: TRBD2
cdr3_length: 16
clone_size: -
j_call: TRBJ2-7
cdr3_aa: CASSPISGLVYNEQYF
cdr3_nt: TGTGCCAGCAGCCCAATTTCGGGACTAGTATATAACGAGCAGTACTTC

v_call: TRBV2
d_call: -
cdr3_length: 13
clone_size: -
j_call: TRBJ1-5
cdr3_aa: CASSPDRNQPQHF
cdr3_nt: TGTGCCAGCAGCCCTGACAGGAATCAGCCCCAGCATTTT

v_call: TRBV2
d_call: TRBD1
cdr3_length: 16
clone_size: -
j_call: TRBJ2-5
cdr3_aa: CASSGLGTGGGETQYF
cdr3_nt: TGTGCCAGCAGTGGTTTAGGGACAGGGGGTGGAGAGACCCAGTACTTC

v_call: TRBV4-1
d_call: TRBD2
cdr3_length: 16
clone_size: -
j_call: TRBJ2-1
cdr3_aa: CASSHPGASGSYEQFF
cdr3_nt: TGCGCCAGCAGCCACCCCGGGGCTAGCGGGAGTTATGAGCAGTTCTTC

v_call: TRBV2
d_call: TRBD2
cdr3_length: 14
clone_size: once
j_call: TRBJ2-5
cdr3_aa: CASSLGLGWETQYF
cdr3_nt: TGTGCCAGCAGCCTCGGACTAGGTTGGGAGACCCAGTACTTC

v_call: TRBV9
d_call: -
cdr3_length: 15
clone_size: -
j_call: TRBJ1-2
cdr3_aa: CASSSAGTWDYGYTF
cdr3_nt: TGTGCCAGCAGCTCAGCCGGGACTTGGGACTATGGCTACACCTTC

v_call: TRBV6-1
d_call: -
cdr3_length: 14
clone_size: -
j_call: TRBJ1-1
cdr3_aa: CASSVVVEHTEAFF
cdr3_nt: TGTGCCAGCAGCGTAGTTGTGGAGCACACTGAAGCTTTCTTT

v_call: TRBV7-2
d_call: -
cdr3_length: 15
clone_size: -
j_call: TRBJ2-7
cdr3_aa: CASRRPGLLPHEQYF
cdr3_nt: TGTGCCAGCAGGCGACCGGGACTCCTACCCCACGAGCAGTACTTC

v_call: TRBV6-1
d_call: TRBD1
cdr3_length: 15
clone_size: -
j_call: TRBJ1-1
cdr3_aa: CASRGQGSMNTEAFF
cdr3_nt: TGTGCCAGCAGAGGACAGGGGAGCATGAACACTGAAGCTTTCTTT

v_call: TRBV18
d_call: TRBD1
cdr3_length: 14
clone_size: -
j_call: TRBJ1-3
cdr3_aa: CASSPGTAGNTIYF
cdr3_nt: TGTGCCAGCTCGCCCGGGACAGCTGGAAACACCATATATTTT

v_call: TRBV5-6
d_call: TRBD2
cdr3_length: 16
clone_size: -
j_call: TRBJ2-2
cdr3_aa: CASTSGGILYTGELFF
cdr3_nt: TGTGCCAGCACGTCGGGGGGGATCCTATACACCGGGGAGCTGTTTTTT

v_call: TRBV21-1
d_call: -
cdr3_length: 15
clone_size: -
j_call: TRBJ1-2
cdr3_aa: CASSLYLQGWYGYTF
cdr3_nt: TGTGCCAGCAGCCTATACTTACAGGGTTGGTATGGCTACACCTTC

v_call: TRBV11-2
d_call: -
cdr3_length: 13
clone_size: -
j_call: TRBJ2-5
cdr3_aa: CASSFLPRETQYF
cdr3_nt: TGTGCCAGCAGCTTCTTACCTCGGGAGACCCAGTACTTC

v_call: TRBV18
d_call: -
cdr3_length: 16
clone_size: -
j_call: TRBJ2-4
cdr3_aa: CASSPQGMGTKNIQYF
cdr3_nt: TGTGCCAGCTCACCACAGGGGATGGGGACCAAAAACATTCAGTACTTC

v_call: TRBV7-2
d_call: -
cdr3_length: 16
clone_size: -
j_call: TRBJ1-4
cdr3_aa: CASSLGERQGNEKLFF
cdr3_nt: TGTGCCAGCAGCTTAGGTGAACGCCAGGGGAATGAAAAACTGTTTTTT

v_call: TRBV28
d_call: -
cdr3_length: 14
clone_size: -
j_call: TRBJ1-4
cdr3_aa: CASAYRRRYEKLFF
cdr3_nt: TGTGCCAGCGCGTATCGACGGAGATATGAAAAACTGTTTTTT

v_call: TRBV9
d_call: TRBD2
cdr3_length: 19
clone_size: -
j_call: TRBJ2-5
cdr3_aa: CASSPRTSGRPPGWETQYF
cdr3_nt: TGTGCCAGCAGCCCCCGGACTAGCGGGAGGCCCCCCGGTTGGGAGACCCAGTACTTC

v_call: TRBV5-4
d_call: -
cdr3_length: 14
clone_size: -
j_call: TRBJ2-7
cdr3_aa: CASSFHGRNNEQYF
cdr3_nt: TGTGCCAGCAGCTTCCACGGGAGAAACAACGAGCAGTACTTC

v_call: TRBV19
d_call: TRBD1
cdr3_length: 15
clone_size: -
j_call: TRBJ1-5
cdr3_aa: CASSPSTGAMQPQHF
cdr3_nt: TGTGCCAGTAGCCCTAGTACAGGGGCAATGCAGCCCCAGCATTTT

v_call: TRBV30
d_call: -
cdr3_length: 13
clone_size: -
j_call: TRBJ1-3
cdr3_aa: CAWNLWQGNTIYF
cdr3_nt: TGTGCCTGGAATTTATGGCAAGGAAACACCATATATTTT

v_call: TRBV15
d_call: -
cdr3_length: 16
clone_size: -
j_call: TRBJ1-4
cdr3_aa: CATSRDQKLTSGKLFF
cdr3_nt: TGTGCCACCAGCAGGGATCAAAAGTTGACGTCGGGAAAACTGTTTTTT

v_call: TRBV5-1
d_call: -
cdr3_length: 15
clone_size: -
j_call: TRBJ2-5
cdr3_aa: CASSRLRTEQETQYF
cdr3_nt: TGCGCCAGCAGCCGGCTCAGGACAGAGCAAGAGACCCAGTACTTC

v_call: TRBV15
d_call: TRBD2
cdr3_length: 13
clone_size: -
j_call: TRBJ2-3
cdr3_aa: CATGTSFIDTQYF
cdr3_nt: TGTGCCACCGGGACTAGCTTTATAGATACGCAGTATTTT

v_call: TRBV7-2
d_call: -
cdr3_length: 15
clone_size: -
j_call: TRBJ1-1
cdr3_aa: CASSLVQAPDTEAFF
cdr3_nt: TGTGCCAGCAGCTTAGTCCAGGCCCCAGACACTGAAGCTTTCTTT

v_call: TRBV7-8
d_call: -
cdr3_length: 13
clone_size: -
j_call: TRBJ1-1
cdr3_aa: CASSVQGNTEAFF
cdr3_nt: TGTGCCAGCAGCGTACAGGGGAACACTGAAGCTTTCTTT

v_call: TRBV29-1
d_call: TRBD1
cdr3_length: 12
clone_size: -
j_call: TRBJ1-2
cdr3_aa: CSVGDRSYGYTF
cdr3_nt: TGCAGCGTTGGGGACAGGAGCTATGGCTACACCTTC

v_call: TRBV19
d_call: -
cdr3_length: 13
clone_size: -
j_call: TRBJ2-7
cdr3_aa: CASSEQGEDEQYF
cdr3_nt: TGTGCCAGTAGTGAGCAGGGTGAGGACGAGCAGTACTTC

v_call: TRBV5-5
d_call: -
cdr3_length: 13
clone_size: -
j_call: TRBJ2-1
cdr3_aa: CASSFGADIEQFF
cdr3_nt: TGTGCCAGCAGCTTTGGGGCCGACATTGAGCAGTTCTTC